A selection of T cell receptor beta chains follows, all from one sample in a study of T cell responses to AZD1222 COVID-19 vaccine. The method was immunoSEQ multiplex PCR; TCRdb's version includes in-frame clones alone and lacks a portion of them. This table has approximately 64,000 clones, 84% appearing once. This specimen consisted of peripheral blood, obtained on day 0 of AZD1222 vaccination. The receptors were sampled from an adult in good health. Each CDR3 is given with its conserved first and last residue. Each record gives: J gene, V gene, CDR3 length, D gene, clone size, CDR3 DNA, CDR3 protein. The D gene is left open where the match is weak. Only some rows state a clone size, as once, few, many or a class for expanded clones.

TRBJ1-3,TRBV9,13,NA,once,TGTGCCAGCAGCGTTCGGCCGGAGGACACCATATATTTT,CASSVRPEDTIYF
TRBJ1-1,TRBV6-6,15,NA,few,TGTGCCAGCAGAACCCACATTGGTACCAGCACTGAAGCTTTCTTT,CASRTHIGTSTEAFF
TRBJ1-5,TRBV6-4,14,TRBD1,NA,TGTGCCAGCAGTGAGGGACAGGGTAGCCAGCCCCAGCATTTT,CASSEGQGSQPQHF
TRBJ2-3,TRBV10-1,13,NA,NA,TGCGCCAGCGCCCTAAGAAGCACAGATACGCAGTATTTT,CASALRSTDTQYF
TRBJ1-6,TRBV12-3/TRBV12-4,12,NA,NA,TGTGCCAGCAGTTTGGGCAATTCACCCCTCCACTTT,CASSLGNSPLHF
TRBJ1-2,TRBV6-6,12,NA,NA,TGTGCCAGCGGCGGAGGGACATATGGCTACACCTTC,CASGGGTYGYTF
TRBJ1-1,TRBV5-1,13,NA,NA,TGCGCCAGCAGCTGGGGAGGGGGCACTGAAGCTTTCTTT,CASSWGGGTEAFF
TRBJ2-1,TRBV3-1/TRBV3-2,13,NA,NA,TGTGCCAGTAGAGAGAGCTCCTACAATGAGCAGTTCTTC,CASRESSYNEQFF
TRBJ1-1,TRBV11-2,13,NA,once,TGTGCCAGCAGCTTACAGCCCGGGAATGAAGCTTTCTTT,CASSLQPGNEAFF
TRBJ2-3,TRBV19,13,TRBD2,NA,TGTGCCAGTAGAGTAGCGGGTGCGGATACGCAGTATTTT,CASRVAGADTQYF
TRBJ2-3,TRBV9,18,TRBD2,NA,TGTGCCAGCAGCGTAGAGTGGGTTAGCGGGGGGGCGGTAGATACGCAGTATTTT,CASSVEWVSGGAVDTQYF
TRBJ2-3,TRBV11-3,17,NA,NA,TGTGCCAGCAGCCACGGGGGGCGGGGAAGTAGCACAGATACGCAGTATTTT,CASSHGGRGSSTDTQYF
TRBJ2-7,TRBV7-2,17,TRBD2,NA,TGTGCCAGCAGCTCACCCGGACTAGCGGGGGGAATCTACGAGCAGTACTTC,CASSSPGLAGGIYEQYF
TRBJ1-2,TRBV6-5,16,NA,NA,TGTGCCAGCAGTTACTCGAGATCCTACAGGGTGGGTGGCTACACCTTC,CASSYSRSYRVGGYTF
TRBJ1-1,TRBV27,15,TRBD1,NA,TGTGCCAGCAGCCCCGGGACAGGGGGCTACACTGAAGCTTTCTTT,CASSPGTGGYTEAFF
TRBJ2-7,TRBV5-1,13,NA,once,TGCGCCAGCAGCTTGGAGGCTATGGGCGAGCAGTACTTC,CASSLEAMGEQYF
TRBJ1-6,TRBV2,12,NA,NA,TGTGCCAGCAGTTACACCGCGGGGGCCCTCCACTTT,CASSYTAGALHF
TRBJ2-3,TRBV29-1,15,TRBD2,NA,TGCAGCGTTGAAGGGGCTAGCGGTTACACAGATACGCAGTATTTT,CSVEGASGYTDTQYF
TRBJ2-2,TRBV19,14,NA,NA,TGTGCCAGTAACAGACTAAGGGCCACCGGGGAGCTGTTTTTT,CASNRLRATGELFF
TRBJ2-1,TRBV30,15,NA,NA,TGTGCCTGGAGTTCTGTACAGGACCTCTACAATGAGCAGTTCTTC,CAWSSVQDLYNEQFF